This TCR beta chain derives from a study of molecular identifiers for immune sequencing clone quantification. Overall study results and limits: One cell's worth of spiked Jurkat TCR RNA was reportedly detectable among approximately 1 million naive cells. Clones that had above 20 RNA copies took up over 97% of effector molecules but under 1% in naive cells.

TCRdb processed the PCR reads anew with MiXCR; each CDR3 protein has one entry. The sample gives about 640,000 distinct CDR3 sequences, around 20% of which show up once; roughly 0.83% is in the top ten. The germline CDR1 and CDR2 sequences are DFQATT and SNEGSKA (reference sequence). Trimming pared 0 bases from V and 1 base from J, leaving 15 bases between. The CDR3 is 17 amino acids. This clonotype was picked up many times. The antigen is unknown. Investigators produced naive CD8 libraries from about 19,000 to 1,100,000 sorted cells, drawing on 10%, 30% or 50% RNA. The V and J genes are TRBV20-1 and TRBJ2-2, with a tentative D call TRBD1 (6 bases). This clonotype was sampled from a human donor in good health. Some libraries in this study had Jurkat cell RNA spiked in. Input material: naive CD8+ T cells from blood, with Jurkat cell RNA spiked in. Subset here: FACS-sorted CD8+CD4-CCR7+CD45RA+ naive T cells. The CDR3 protein is CSARDLTGTLNTGELFF. In DNA, the CDR3 is TGCAGTGCTAGAGATTTAACCGGGACACTGAACACCGGGGAGCTGTTTTTT.